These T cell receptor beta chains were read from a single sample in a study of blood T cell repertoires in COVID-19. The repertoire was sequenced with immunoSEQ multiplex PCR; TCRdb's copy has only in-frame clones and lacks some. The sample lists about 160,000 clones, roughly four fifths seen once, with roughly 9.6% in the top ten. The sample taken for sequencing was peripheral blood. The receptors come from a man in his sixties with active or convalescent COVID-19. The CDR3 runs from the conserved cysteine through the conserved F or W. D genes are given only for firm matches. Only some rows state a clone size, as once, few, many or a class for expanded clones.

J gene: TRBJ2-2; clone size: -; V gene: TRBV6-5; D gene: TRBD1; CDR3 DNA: TGTGCCAGCAGCCGGGACAGAAACACCGGGGAGCTGTTTTTT; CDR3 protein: CASSRDRNTGELFF
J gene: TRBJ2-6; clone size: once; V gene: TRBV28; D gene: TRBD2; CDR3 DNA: TGTGCCAGCAAACCCCGGGGGGGACTACCCTCTGGGGCCAACGTCCTGACTTTC; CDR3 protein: CASKPRGGLPSGANVLTF
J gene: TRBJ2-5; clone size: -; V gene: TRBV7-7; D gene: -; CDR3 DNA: TGTGCTTCCTCGGGGAGAGGGTACGAGACCCAGTACTTC; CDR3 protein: CASSGRGYETQYF
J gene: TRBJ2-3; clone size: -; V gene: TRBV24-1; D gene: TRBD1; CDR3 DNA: TGTGCCACCAGTGGAACAGGGGGTGGCACAGATACGCAGTATTTT; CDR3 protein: CATSGTGGGTDTQYF
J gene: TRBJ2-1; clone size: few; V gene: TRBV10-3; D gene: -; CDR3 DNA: TGTGCCACAACACCTGGGAACCCGACAGGAGAGCAGTTCTTC; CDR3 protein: CATTPGNPTGEQFF
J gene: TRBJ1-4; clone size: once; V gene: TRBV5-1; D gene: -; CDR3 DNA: TGCGCCAGCAGCCCGATTGGGCAGGGAAATGAAAAACTGTTTTTT; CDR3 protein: CASSPIGQGNEKLFF
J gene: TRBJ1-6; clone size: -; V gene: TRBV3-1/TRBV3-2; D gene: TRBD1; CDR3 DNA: TGTGCCAGCAGCCAAGGGACAGGGAGTAATTCACCCCTCCACTTT; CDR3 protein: CASSQGTGSNSPLHF
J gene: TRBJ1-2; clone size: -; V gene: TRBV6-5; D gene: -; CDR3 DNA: TGTGCCAGCAGTTACTCGGGGCAGGGGTCCTATGGCTACACCTTC; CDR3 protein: CASSYSGQGSYGYTF
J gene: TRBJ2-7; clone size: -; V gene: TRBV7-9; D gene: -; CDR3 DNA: TGTGCCAGCAGCCCCCGGCGGGGAGAGCAGTACTTC; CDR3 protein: CASSPRRGEQYF
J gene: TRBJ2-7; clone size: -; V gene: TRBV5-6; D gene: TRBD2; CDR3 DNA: TGTGCCAGCAGCTTGGTCTTAGCGGGGGCCCCGGTGGTGTACTTC; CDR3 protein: CASSLVLAGAPVVYF
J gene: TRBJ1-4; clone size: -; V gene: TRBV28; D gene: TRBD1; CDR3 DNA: TGTGCCAGCGGAGGGGGCCCTAATGAAAAACTGTTTTTT; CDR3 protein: CASGGGPNEKLFF
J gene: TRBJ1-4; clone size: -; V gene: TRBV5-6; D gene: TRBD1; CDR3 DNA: TGTGCCAGCAGCTTGGCTCCAACAGGGGATCAGTTTTTT; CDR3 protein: CASSLAPTGDQFF
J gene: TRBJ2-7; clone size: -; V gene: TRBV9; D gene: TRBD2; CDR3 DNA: TGTGCCAGCAGCGTAGGCGGTAGCGGGAGCCTCTACGAGCAGTACTTC; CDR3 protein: CASSVGGSGSLYEQYF
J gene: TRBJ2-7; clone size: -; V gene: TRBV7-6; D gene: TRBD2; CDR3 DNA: TGTGCCAGCAGCTTAGCGTTTTGGTTGGCTAGCGGGACCTACGAGCAGTACTTC; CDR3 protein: CASSLAFWLASGTYEQYF
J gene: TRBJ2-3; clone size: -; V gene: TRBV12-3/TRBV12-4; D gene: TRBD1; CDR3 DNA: TGTGCCAGCAGTTTAGGTGAAGGGGACAGAGTGTACTTT; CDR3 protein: CASSLGEGDRVYF
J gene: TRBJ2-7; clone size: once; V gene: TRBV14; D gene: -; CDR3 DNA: TGTGCCAGCAGGCGGGCGGGCTCCTACGAGCAGTACTTC; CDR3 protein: CASRRAGSYEQYF
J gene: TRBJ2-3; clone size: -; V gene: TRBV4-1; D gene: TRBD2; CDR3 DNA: TGCGCCAGCAGCCCGGGACTAGCGGGGGTAGGAACGCAGTATTTT; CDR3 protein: CASSPGLAGVGTQYF
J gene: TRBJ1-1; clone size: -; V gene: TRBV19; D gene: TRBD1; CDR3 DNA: TGTGCCAGTACTCCGGACCTGGACAGGACTGAAGCTTTCTTT; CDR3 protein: CASTPDLDRTEAFF
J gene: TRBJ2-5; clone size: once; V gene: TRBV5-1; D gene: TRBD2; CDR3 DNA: TGCGCCAGCAGCGCCGGGACTAGCGGGAGGGCCGGAGAGACCCAGTACTTC; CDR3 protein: CASSAGTSGRAGETQYF
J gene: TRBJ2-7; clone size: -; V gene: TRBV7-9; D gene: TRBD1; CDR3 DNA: TGTGCCAGCAGCTTCGGACAGGGAATTTACGAGCAGTACTTC; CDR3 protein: CASSFGQGIYEQYF
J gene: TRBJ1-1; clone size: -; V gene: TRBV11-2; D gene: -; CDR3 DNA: TGTGCCAGCAGCTTAGTAATAGGGGGAGCTTTCTTT; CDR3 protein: CASSLVIGGAFF
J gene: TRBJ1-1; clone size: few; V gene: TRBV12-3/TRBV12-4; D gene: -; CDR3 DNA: TGTGCCAGCAGTTTCACCAGGAACACTGAAGCTTTCTTT; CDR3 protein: CASSFTRNTEAFF
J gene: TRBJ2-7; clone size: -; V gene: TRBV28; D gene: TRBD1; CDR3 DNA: TGTGCCAGCAGCCCTGGACAGGGATATACCTACGAGCAGTACTTC; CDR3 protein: CASSPGQGYTYEQYF
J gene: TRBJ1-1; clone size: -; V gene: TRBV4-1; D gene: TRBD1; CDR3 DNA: TGCGCCAGCAGCCAGACAGGGCTCCGGAACACTGAAGCTTTCTTT; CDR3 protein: CASSQTGLRNTEAFF
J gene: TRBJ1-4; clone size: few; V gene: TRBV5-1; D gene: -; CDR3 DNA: TGCGCCAGCAGCTTGTCAGGGTTGCGGGAAAAACTGTTTTTT; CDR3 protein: CASSLSGLREKLFF
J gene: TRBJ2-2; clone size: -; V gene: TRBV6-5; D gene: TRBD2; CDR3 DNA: TGTGCCAGCAGTTTCAGCGGGGGGGCCGACACCGGGGAGCTGTTTTTT; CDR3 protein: CASSFSGGADTGELFF
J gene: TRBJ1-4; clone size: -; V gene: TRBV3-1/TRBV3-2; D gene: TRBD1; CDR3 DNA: TGTGCCAGCAGCCAAGTGCGGTACAGGGGGCTAAGTAATGAAAAACTGTTTTTT; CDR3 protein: CASSQVRYRGLSNEKLFF
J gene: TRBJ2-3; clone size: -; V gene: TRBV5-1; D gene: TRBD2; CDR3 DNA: TGCGCCAGCAGCATTAGCGGGCTCACAGATACGCAGTATTTT; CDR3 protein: CASSISGLTDTQYF
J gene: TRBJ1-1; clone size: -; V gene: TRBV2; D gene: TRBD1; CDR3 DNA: TGTGCCAGCAGTGAATCCAGGGGGCGAGGTGAAGCTTTCTTT; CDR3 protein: CASSESRGRGEAFF
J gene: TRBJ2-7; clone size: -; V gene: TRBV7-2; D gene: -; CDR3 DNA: TGTGCCAGCAGCTCCCAGTCCGGGGGAGGCGAGCAGTACTTC; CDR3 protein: CASSSQSGGGEQYF
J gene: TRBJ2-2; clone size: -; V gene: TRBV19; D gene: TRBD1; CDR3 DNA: TGTGCCAGTAGCTCGGGACAGGGGAATATCCCCGGGGAGCTGTTTTTT; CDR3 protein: CASSSGQGNIPGELFF
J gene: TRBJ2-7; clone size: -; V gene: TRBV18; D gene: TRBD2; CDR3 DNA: TGTGCCAGCTCACCTAGCGGGGGTTCCTACGAGCAGTACTTC; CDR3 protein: CASSPSGGSYEQYF
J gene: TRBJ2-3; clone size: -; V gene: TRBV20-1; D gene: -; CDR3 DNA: TGCAGTGCTAGTCCTGGGCGCGGGCCCACAGATACGCAGTATTTT; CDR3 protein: CSASPGRGPTDTQYF
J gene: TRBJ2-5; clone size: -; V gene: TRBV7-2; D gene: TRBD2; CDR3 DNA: TGTGCCAGTGGGGGGGGAGAGACCCAGTACTTC; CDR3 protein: CASGGGETQYF
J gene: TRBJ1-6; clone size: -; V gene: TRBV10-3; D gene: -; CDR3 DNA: TGTGCCATCAGTGAGTCTCGGGGGGACCCCTATAATTCACCCCTCCACTTT; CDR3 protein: CAISESRGDPYNSPLHF
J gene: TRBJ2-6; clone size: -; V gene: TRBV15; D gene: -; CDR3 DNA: TGTGCCACCAAAGGTTGGGAGTCTGGGGCCAACGTCCTGACTTTC; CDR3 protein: CATKGWESGANVLTF
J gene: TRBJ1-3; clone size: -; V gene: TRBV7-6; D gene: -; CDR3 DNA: TGTGCCAGCAGCTCCGAATGGGGGCTGGAAAACACCATATATTTT; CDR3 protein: CASSSEWGLENTIYF
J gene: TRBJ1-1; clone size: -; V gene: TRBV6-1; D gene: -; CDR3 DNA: TGTGCCAGCAGTGAGGTGCAGGGTGGGTTTGGGACTGAAGCTTTCTTT; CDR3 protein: CASSEVQGGFGTEAFF
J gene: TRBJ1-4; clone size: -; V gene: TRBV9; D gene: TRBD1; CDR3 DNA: TGTGCCAGCAGCGTATGGGGACAGAATAATGAAAAACTGTTTTTT; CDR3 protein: CASSVWGQNNEKLFF
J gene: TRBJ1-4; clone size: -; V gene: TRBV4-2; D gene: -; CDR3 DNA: TGTGCCAGCAGCTCCCTTGAAGGGAGTAATGAAAAACTGTTTTTT; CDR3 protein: CASSSLEGSNEKLFF
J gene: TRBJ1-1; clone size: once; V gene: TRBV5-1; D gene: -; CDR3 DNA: TGCGCCAGCAGCTCCAGGGCTCTCTCCACTGAAGCTTTCTTT; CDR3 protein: CASSSRALSTEAFF
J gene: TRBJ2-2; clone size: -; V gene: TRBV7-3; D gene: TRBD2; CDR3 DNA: TGTGCCAGCAGCCAACCGCTAGCGGGGAACACCGGGGAGCTGTTTTTT; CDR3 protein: CASSQPLAGNTGELFF
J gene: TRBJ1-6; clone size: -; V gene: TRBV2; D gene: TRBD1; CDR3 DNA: TGTGCCAGCAGCAGAGCCGGGACAGGGAATTCACCCCTCCACTTT; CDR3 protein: CASSRAGTGNSPLHF
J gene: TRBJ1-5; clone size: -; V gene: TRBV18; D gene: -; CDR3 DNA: TGTGCCAGCTCACCGGCAGGGGAGCAGCCCCAGCATTTT; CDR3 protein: CASSPAGEQPQHF
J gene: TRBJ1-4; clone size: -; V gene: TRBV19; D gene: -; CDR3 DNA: TGTGCCAGTAGTACCCCGAAGAAGGGGCGAGGTGAAAAACTGTTTTTT; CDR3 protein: CASSTPKKGRGEKLFF
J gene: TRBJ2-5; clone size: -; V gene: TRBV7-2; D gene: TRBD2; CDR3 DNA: TGTGCCAGCAGGCGAGACTTACTAGCGGGAGGCTGGGAGACCCAGTACTTC; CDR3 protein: CASRRDLLAGGWETQYF
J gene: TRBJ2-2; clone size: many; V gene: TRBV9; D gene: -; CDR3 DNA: TGTGCCAGCAGCGTTTTCTTGAACACCGGGGAGCTGTTTTTT; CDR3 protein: CASSVFLNTGELFF
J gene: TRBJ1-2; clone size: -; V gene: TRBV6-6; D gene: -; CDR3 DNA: TGTGCCAGCAGTACGAGACAGGAGTTCTATGGCTACACCTTC; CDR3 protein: CASSTRQEFYGYTF
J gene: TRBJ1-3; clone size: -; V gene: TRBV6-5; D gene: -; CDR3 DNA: TGTGCCAGCAGGGGCCCGGGAAATCGGGACACCATATATTTT; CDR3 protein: CASRGPGNRDTIYF